The rows below give T cell receptor beta chains drawn from one sample of a study of blood T cell repertoires in COVID-19. Profiling relied on immunoSEQ multiplex PCR, and the TCRdb table lists in-frame clones only, not all of them. The table records 40,000 to 50,000 clones, about 85% of them present only once. The sample was PBMCs or T cells enriched from blood (not recorded which). The receptor set was obtained from a woman aged 50 to 60 who had recovered from COVID-19. Both conserved end residues are part of each CDR3. A D gene is named only where the DNA matches it firmly. Not every row has a clone size; where given, it reads once, few, many or a size class.

V	J	size	D	CDR3	DNA
TRBV18	TRBJ2-1	-	TRBD2	CASSLFPGGNSYNEQFF	TGTGCCAGCTCACTGTTTCCGGGAGGGAACTCCTACAATGAGCAGTTCTTC
TRBV9	TRBJ1-2	-	-	CASSVGEGRSGYTF	TGTGCCAGCAGCGTAGGGGAGGGGCGGTCTGGCTACACCTTC
TRBV4-3	TRBJ2-3	-	TRBD2	CASSPSIYIAGPSTDTQYF	TGCGCCAGCAGCCCCTCAATATACATAGCGGGCCCCAGCACAGATACGCAGTATTTT
TRBV28	TRBJ2-7	few	TRBD1	CASSLGLTGSRHEQYF	TGTGCCAGCAGTTTAGGACTGACAGGGAGTAGACACGAGCAGTACTTC
TRBV28	TRBJ2-7	-	-	CASTTEWRREQYF	TGTGCCAGCACCACGGAGTGGCGGCGTGAGCAGTACTTC
TRBV12-3/TRBV12-4	TRBJ2-3	-	-	CASSLVQDTQYF	TGTGCCAGCAGTTTAGTGCAGGATACGCAGTATTTT
TRBV5-4	TRBJ2-7	-	TRBD1	CASSSMTGSYEQYF	TGTGCCAGCAGCTCGATGACAGGGAGCTACGAGCAGTACTTC
TRBV5-1	TRBJ2-2	-	-	CASTSGTTNTGELFF	TGCGCCAGCACCTCCGGGACAACGAACACCGGGGAGCTGTTTTTT
TRBV6-5	TRBJ1-6	-	TRBD1	CASSGTGQTNSPLHF	TGTGCCAGCAGCGGGACAGGGCAAACGAATTCACCCCTCCACTTT
TRBV7-6	TRBJ2-2	-	-	CASSPLRGHTGELFF	TGTGCCAGCAGCCCTCTTAGGGGCCACACCGGGGAGCTGTTTTTT
TRBV7-2	TRBJ1-1	-	-	CASSLTPTGNTEAFF	TGTGCCAGCAGCCTCACCCCGACAGGGAACACTGAAGCTTTCTTT
TRBV6-5	TRBJ2-2	few	-	CASSYQETGELFF	TGTGCCAGCAGTTACCAAGAGACCGGGGAGCTGTTTTTT
TRBV7-2	TRBJ2-3	-	-	CASSLAPARTDTQYF	TGTGCCAGCAGCTTAGCCCCGGCTAGAACAGATACGCAGTATTTT
TRBV19	TRBJ1-1	-	-	CASIKGSGGYTEAFF	TGTGCCAGTATCAAGGGTTCGGGGGGCTACACTGAAGCTTTCTTT
TRBV7-6	TRBJ2-1	-	TRBD1	CASSTGQGGEQFF	TGTGCCAGCAGCACCGGACAGGGGGGTGAGCAGTTCTTC
TRBV7-3	TRBJ2-3	once	-	CASSEGGLSTDTQYF	TGTGCCAGCAGTGAGGGGGGGTTAAGCACAGATACGCAGTATTTT
TRBV6-1	TRBJ2-6	-	-	CASSSQNSGANVLTF	TGTGCCAGCAGTTCCCAGAACTCTGGGGCCAACGTCCTGACTTTC
TRBV19	TRBJ2-2	-	-	CASSIDRTGELFF	TGTGCCAGTAGTATCGACAGGACCGGGGAGCTGTTTTTT
TRBV6-5	TRBJ1-2	-	TRBD1	CASSYGPGTGTGYTF	TGTGCCAGCAGTTACGGTCCCGGGACAGGGACTGGCTACACCTTC
TRBV6-1	TRBJ2-7	few	-	CASSEWGVQPYEQYF	TGTGCCAGCAGTGAGTGGGGGGTTCAACCCTACGAGCAGTACTTC
TRBV24-1	TRBJ2-1	-	-	CATSDFAQNNEQFF	TGTGCCACCAGTGATTTCGCCCAGAACAATGAGCAGTTCTTC
TRBV3-1/TRBV3-2	TRBJ2-5	-	TRBD2	CASSQGLAGYQETQYF	TGTGCCAGCAGCCAAGGGCTAGCGGGGTACCAAGAGACCCAGTACTTC
TRBV7-6	TRBJ2-2	-	-	CASSPAQGTGELFF	TGTGCCAGCAGCCCTGCTCAGGGTACCGGGGAGCTGTTTTTT
TRBV27	TRBJ2-3	-	-	CASSLPGLGTDTQYF	TGTGCCAGCAGTTTACCGGGTCTAGGCACAGATACGCAGTATTTT
TRBV5-4	TRBJ1-5	-	-	CASSLGGLEGNQPQHF	TGTGCCAGCAGCTTGGGAGGGCTCGAGGGCAATCAGCCCCAGCATTTT
TRBV25-1	TRBJ2-7	-	-	CASSGEGVGEQYF	TGTGCCAGCAGTGGGGAGGGGGTTGGCGAGCAGTACTTC
TRBV4-2	TRBJ1-1	-	-	CASSQESRVNTEAFF	TGTGCCAGCAGCCAAGAGTCACGGGTGAACACTGAAGCTTTCTTT
TRBV4-3	TRBJ1-4	-	-	CASSQSSGLLSWNEKLFF	TGCGCCAGCAGCCAAAGCTCGGGACTCCTAAGCTGGAATGAAAAACTGTTTTTT
TRBV20-1	TRBJ2-5	-	-	CSARLLETQYF	TGCAGTGCTAGGTTACTTGAGACCCAGTACTTC
TRBV30	TRBJ2-5	-	-	CAWSVRGTGSSGETQYF	TGTGCCTGGAGTGTACGTGGTACAGGGTCGTCAGGAGAGACCCAGTACTTC
TRBV18	TRBJ1-1	-	-	CASSPPRTLMNTEAFF	TGTGCCAGCTCACCACCCAGGACATTGATGAACACTGAAGCTTTCTTT
TRBV24-1	TRBJ2-3	-	TRBD2	CATSYSGSSDTQYF	TGTGCCACCAGTTATAGCGGGAGTTCAGATACGCAGTATTTT
TRBV7-8	TRBJ2-2	-	TRBD2	CASRHRTSGNTGELFF	TGTGCCAGCAGACATCGGACTAGCGGAAACACCGGGGAGCTGTTTTTT
TRBV7-6	TRBJ2-3	-	TRBD2	CASSLGTTSEPTDTQYF	TGTGCCAGCAGCTTAGGGACCACTAGCGAGCCCACAGATACGCAGTATTTT
TRBV18	TRBJ2-5	-	-	CASSPPEALETQYF	TGTGCCAGCTCACCACCGGAGGCCTTAGAGACCCAGTACTTC
TRBV2	TRBJ1-2	-	-	CASSDGLYGGYTF	TGTGCCAGCAGCGATGGGCTCTACGGCGGCTACACCTTC
TRBV19	TRBJ2-7	few	TRBD1	CASTPKGGQGISEQYF	TGTGCCAGTACCCCCAAAGGCGGACAGGGGATCAGTGAGCAGTACTTC
TRBV12-3/TRBV12-4	TRBJ2-3	-	-	CASSLGPPDTQYF	TGTGCCAGCAGTTTAGGGCCCCCAGATACGCAGTATTTT
TRBV7-2	TRBJ2-5	-	TRBD2	CASSRSGGAETQYF	TGTGCCAGCAGCCGTAGCGGGGGGGCGGAGACCCAGTACTTC
TRBV5-5	TRBJ1-3	once	-	CASSLGQFFSGNTIYF	TGTGCCAGCAGCCTCGGACAATTTTTCTCTGGAAACACCATATATTTT
TRBV6-9	TRBJ1-2	-	-	CASLGGNYGYTF	TGTGCCAGCCTCGGGGGGAACTATGGCTACACCTTC
TRBV20-1	TRBJ2-1	few	TRBD2	CSASSSGRAVYNEQFF	TGCAGTGCTAGTTCCAGCGGGAGGGCCGTTTACAATGAGCAGTTCTTC
TRBV20-1	TRBJ2-3	once	TRBD2	CSASITSGGTDTQYF	TGCAGTGCTAGTATCACTAGCGGGGGGACAGATACGCAGTATTTT
TRBV7-2	TRBJ1-1	few	TRBD1	CASSSYRGSEAFF	TGTGCCAGCAGCTCTTACAGGGGAAGTGAAGCTTTCTTT
TRBV19	TRBJ1-6	-	-	CASSMAGIHNSPLHF	TGTGCCAGTAGTATGGCCGGGATTCATAATTCACCCCTCCACTTT
TRBV7-7	TRBJ2-5	-	TRBD1	CASSLMRWDSFQETQYF	TGTGCTAGCAGCTTAATGCGGTGGGACAGCTTCCAAGAGACCCAGTACTTC
TRBV19	TRBJ1-3	-	-	CATSWGPGNTIYF	TGTGCCACCTCTTGGGGGCCTGGAAACACCATATATTTT
TRBV4-3	TRBJ2-3	-	TRBD1	CASSQELQGATAHTDTQYF	TGCGCCAGCAGCCAAGAATTACAGGGGGCGACGGCCCACACAGATACGCAGTATTTT
TRBV5-1	TRBJ1-3	-	-	CASSEGLPGNTIYF	TGCGCCAGCAGTGAGGGATTGCCTGGAAACACCATATATTTT
TRBV27	TRBJ2-3	-	TRBD2	CASSFWREVTDTQYF	TGTGCCAGCAGTTTCTGGCGGGAGGTCACAGATACGCAGTATTTT
TRBV6-2/TRBV6-3	TRBJ1-2	-	-	CASSYGEEKQAINYGYTF	TGTGCCAGCAGTTACGGGGAAGAAAAACAGGCCATTAACTATGGCTACACCTTC
TRBV4-3	TRBJ2-7	-	TRBD1	CASSRDRGTYEQYF	TGCGCCAGCAGCCGGGACAGGGGGACCTACGAGCAGTACTTC
TRBV27	TRBJ1-6	-	TRBD1	CATRRGDSPNSPLHF	TGTGCCACCCGGAGGGGGGACAGTCCTAATTCACCCCTCCACTTT
TRBV6-5	TRBJ1-1	once	-	CASSKLQNTEAFF	TGTGCCAGCAGTAAACTGCAGAACACTGAAGCTTTCTTT
TRBV29-1	TRBJ1-2	-	-	CSVVVGGSYGYTF	TGCAGCGTTGTGGTGGGGGGGAGCTATGGCTACACCTTC
TRBV11-3	TRBJ1-1	-	-	CASSSGRSTEAFF	TGTGCCAGCAGCTCAGGGAGGAGCACTGAAGCTTTCTTT
TRBV28	TRBJ2-3	-	TRBD2	CASSLTSGRFDTQYF	TGTGCCAGCAGTTTAACTAGCGGGAGATTTGATACGCAGTATTTT
TRBV5-1	TRBJ1-4	-	-	CASSSYPGATNEKLFF	TGCGCCAGCAGCTCGTATCCAGGGGCGACTAATGAAAAACTGTTTTTT
TRBV19	TRBJ2-2	-	-	CASSILGRVANTGELFF	TGTGCCAGTAGTATCCTCGGGAGAGTCGCGAACACCGGGGAGCTGTTTTTT